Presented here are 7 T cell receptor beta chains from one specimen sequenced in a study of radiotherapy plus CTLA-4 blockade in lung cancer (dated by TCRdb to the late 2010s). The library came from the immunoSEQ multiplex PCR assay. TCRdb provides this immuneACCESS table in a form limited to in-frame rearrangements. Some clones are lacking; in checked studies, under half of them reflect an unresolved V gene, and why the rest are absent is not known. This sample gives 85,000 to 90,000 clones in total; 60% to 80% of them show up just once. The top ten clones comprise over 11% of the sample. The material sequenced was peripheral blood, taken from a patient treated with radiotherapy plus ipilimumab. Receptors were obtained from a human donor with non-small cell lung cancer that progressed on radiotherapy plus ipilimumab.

Written as DNA, the CDR3 is TGTGCTACCCTCAGGGGGTTACAGGAAAAACTGTTTTTT. Translation: CATLRGLQEKLFF. The chain is built from TRBV2 and TRBJ1-4, with 7 bases that match TRBD1. Per the germline V gene, CDR1 is SNHLY and CDR2 is FYNNEI. This CDR3 is built from 13 residues.

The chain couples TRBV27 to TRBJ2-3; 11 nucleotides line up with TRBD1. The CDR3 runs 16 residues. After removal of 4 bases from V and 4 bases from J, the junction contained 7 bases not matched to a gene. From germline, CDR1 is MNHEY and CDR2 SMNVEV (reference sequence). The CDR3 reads CASSYGTGGGSDTQYF. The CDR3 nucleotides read TGTGCCAGCAGTTATGGGACAGGGGGGGGTTCAGATACGCAGTATTTT.

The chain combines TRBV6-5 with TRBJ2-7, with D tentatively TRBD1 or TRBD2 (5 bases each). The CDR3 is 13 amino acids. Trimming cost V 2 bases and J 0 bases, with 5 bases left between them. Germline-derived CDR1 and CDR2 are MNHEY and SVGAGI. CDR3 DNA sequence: TGTGCCAGCAGTTACGGGGGCTCCTACGAGCAGTACTTC. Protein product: CASSYGGSYEQYF.

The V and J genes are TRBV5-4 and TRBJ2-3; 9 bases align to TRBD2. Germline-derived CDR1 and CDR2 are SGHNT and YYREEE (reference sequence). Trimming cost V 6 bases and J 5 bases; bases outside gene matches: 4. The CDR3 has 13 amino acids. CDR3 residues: CASTAGGRDTQYF. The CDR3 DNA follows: TGTGCCAGCACGGCGGGAGGGCGAGATACGCAGTATTTT.

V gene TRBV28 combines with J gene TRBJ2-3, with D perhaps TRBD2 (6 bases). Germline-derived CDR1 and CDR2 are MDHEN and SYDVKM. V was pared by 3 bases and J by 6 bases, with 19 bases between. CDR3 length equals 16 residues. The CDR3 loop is CASSFSVGGSMDTQYF. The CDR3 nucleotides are TGTGCCAGCAGTTTCTCAGTGGGGGGTTCCATGGATACGCAGTATTTT. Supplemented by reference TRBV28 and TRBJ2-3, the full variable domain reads DVKVTQSSRYLVKRTGEKVFLECVQDMDHENMFWYRQDPGLGLRLIYFSYDVKMKEKGDIPEGYSVSREKKERFSLILESASTNQTSMYLCASSFSVGGSMDTQYFGPGTRLTVL.

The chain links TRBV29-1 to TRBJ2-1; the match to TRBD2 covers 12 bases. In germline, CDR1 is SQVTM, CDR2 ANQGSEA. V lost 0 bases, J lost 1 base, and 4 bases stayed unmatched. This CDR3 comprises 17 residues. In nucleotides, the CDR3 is TGCAGCGTTGAAGACCGTCTAGCGGGGGGGTCCTACAATGAGCAGTTCTTC. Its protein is CSVEDRLAGGSYNEQFF.

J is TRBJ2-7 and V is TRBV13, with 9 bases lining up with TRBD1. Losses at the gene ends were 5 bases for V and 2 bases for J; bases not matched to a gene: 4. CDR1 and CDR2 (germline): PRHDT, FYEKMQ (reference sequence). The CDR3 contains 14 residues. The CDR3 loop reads CASSPRQGAYEQYF. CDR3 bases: TGTGCCAGCAGCCCCCGACAGGGGGCCTACGAGCAGTACTTC.